The 11 T cell receptor beta chains given below trace back to one sample, sequenced in a study of regulatory T cells in long-lasting Graves disease. Arm-PCR of CDR3 regions and iRepertoire HTBI primers were used to build TCR beta libraries. TCRdb fed the multiplex PCR reads into MiXCR, producing one record per CDR3 protein. Of 400,000 to 550,000 distinct CDR3 sequences in the sample, roughly 15% are singletons; the top ten hold about 10%. Time point given: newly diagnosed GD, antithyroid drugs for less than 3 months. RNA extracted from PBMCs served as the sequencing template. In addition, the sample was reused for a study of T cells in Graves' hyperthyroidism and ophthalmopathy.

The sample here was peripheral blood mononuclear cells (PBMCs), taken at new diagnosis, from a patient treated with antithyroid drugs. Receptor source: a woman aged 30 to 39 with Graves disease.

This clonotype was detected many times. The rearrangement uses TRBV20-1 and TRBJ2-7, with 10 bases identical to TRBD2. The CDR3 totals 15 residues. J lost 6 bases, V lost 0 bases, and 8 bases had no gene match. Germline CDR1 and CDR2: DFQATT and SNEGSKA (reference sequence). This chain's CDR3 is CSARELAGFVAEQYF. In DNA form, the CDR3 reads TGCAGTGCTAGAGAACTAGCGGGGTTTGTGGCCGAGCAGTACTTC.

The chain has TRBV5-4 and TRBJ2-7, with TRBD1 identical over 7 bases. CDR3 length: 14 amino acids. The J segment lost 6 bases and the V segment lost 4 bases, leaving 10 bases of the junction unmatched. The V gene's germline CDR1 is SGHNT and CDR2 YYREEE (reference sequence). The CDR3 loop is CASSLDRALGEQYF. The CDR3 nucleotides read TGTGCCAGCAGCCTTGACAGGGCCCTCGGCGAGCAGTACTTC. Supplemented by reference TRBV5-4 and TRBJ2-7, the full variable domain reads ETGVTQSPTHLIKTRGQQVTLRCSSQSGHNTVSWYQQALGQGPQFIFQYYREEENGRGNFPPRFSGLQFPNYSSELNVNALELDDSALYLCASSLDRALGEQYFGPGTRLTVT.

This clonotype was found a few times. The chain combines TRBV28 with TRBJ2-2; 8 bases are a match to TRBD2. Germline V gene sequence: CDR1 MDHEN, CDR2 SYDVKM. The CDR3 runs to 18 residues. V gave up 5 bases and J gave up 1 base; unmatched junction bases: 12. The CDR3 DNA follows: TGTGCCAGCAGTCCCCCCCGAATACTAGCGGAGAACACCGGGGAGCTGTTTTTT. Translated: CASSPPRILAENTGELFF.

The chain has TRBV20-1 and TRBJ1-1, with 12 bases that match TRBD1. J lost 8 bases, V lost 2 bases, and 12 bases had no gene match. This CDR3 is 16 amino acids long. The V gene's germline CDR1 is DFQATT and CDR2 SNEGSKA (reference sequence). The CDR3 here is CSARKGGDRGQTEAFF. CDR3 nucleotide sequence: TGCAGTGCTAGAAAAGGCGGGGACAGGGGGCAAACGGAAGCTTTCTTT.

In its sample, this clonotype was seen many times. The chain employs TRBV20-1 and TRBJ2-2, with D possibly matching TRBD1 (5 bases). V was shortened by 3 bases and J by 4 bases, with 12 bases between the two germline ends. CDR1 and CDR2 from the germline V gene are DFQATT and SNEGSKA (reference sequence). The CDR3 covers 14 residues. CDR3: CSARRQGATGELFF. CDR3 in DNA: TGCAGTGCTAGGCGGCAGGGTGCCACCGGGGAGCTGTTTTTT.

This clonotype was seen ten or more times. The CDR3 DNA sequence: TGTGCCAGCAGCCAGGGTAGCGGGGCCTCCTACAATGAGCAGTTCTTC. Translation: CASSQGSGASYNEQFF. The chain joins TRBV3-1 to TRBJ2-1, with 8 positions matching TRBD2. This CDR3 has 16 amino acids. The germline CDR1 and CDR2 sequences are LGHDT and YNNKEL (reference sequence). The V segment lost 3 bases and the J segment 0 bases; nucleotides outside the gene matches: 4.

This clonotype was recorded many times. This chain connects TRBV18 to TRBJ2-1; D may correspond to TRBD1 or TRBD2 (5 bases each). The CDR3 extends over 15 amino acids. Per the germline V gene, CDR1 is KGHSH and CDR2 is LQKENI. V was shortened by 2 bases and J by 4 bases, with 12 bases between the two germline ends. In DNA, the CDR3 is TGTGCCAGCTCACCAACTAGGGGTGGTTACAATGAGCAGTTCTTC. Encoded protein: CASSPTRGGYNEQFF.

Regarding this clonotype: Sequence at one end of the junction differs from germline and may be a read error. J is TRBJ1-1 and V is TRBV20-1, with D unresolved. Germline V gene sequence: CDR1 DFQATT, CDR2 SNEGSKA (reference sequence). CDR3 length equals 15 residues. The CDR3 nucleotides are TGCAGTGCTAGAGATATCGGGGATCCGAACGCTGAAGCTTTCTTT. Protein: CSARDIGDPNAEAFF.

This clonotype was seen ten or more times. The chain joins TRBV7-9 to TRBJ2-7, with 8 positions matching TRBD2. Germline CDR1 reads SEHNR; CDR2 reads FQNEAQ (reference sequence). V shed 5 bases and J 5 bases; nucleotides not matched to a gene: 11. CDR3 size: 15 residues. The CDR3 loop is CASSRYREGPNEQYF. Written as DNA, the CDR3 is TGTGCCAGCAGCCGGTACCGGGAGGGCCCCAACGAGCAGTACTTC.

Comment on this clonotype: Since a far larger clone is one base different, this is likely a read error. The V and J genes are TRBV11-2 and TRBJ2-4; D not resolved. The CDR3 runs 13 residues. With 1 base removed from V and 15 bases from J, the gap between germline ends came to 16 bases. Germline assignment: CDR1 SGHAT and CDR2 FQNNGV. The CDR3 region is CASSLGDLYERYF. CDR3 nucleotide sequence: TGTGCCAGCAGCTTAGGTGACCTCTACGAGCGGTACTTC.

A note on this clonotype: A much larger clone differs by one base, so this may be a read error. This rearrangement joins TRBV4-3 to TRBJ1-1; no clear D. CDR1 and CDR2 from the germline V gene are LGHNA and YSLEER. The CDR3 is made up of 15 amino acids. Trimming cost V 2 bases and J 3 bases, with 13 bases left between them. The CDR3: CASSQHDKRDTEAFF. DNA for the CDR3: TGCGCCAGCAGCCAACACGACAAGAGGGACACTGAAGCTTTCTTT.